The sequence of this T cell receptor (beta chain) was determined in a study of T cell changes during pregnancy in multiple sclerosis. Libraries were prepared by immunoSEQ multiplex PCR; TCRdb keeps only in-frame clonotypes and omits some of them. The top ten clones hold approximately 0.41% of a sample with tens of thousands of clones, around 93% of them seen once. This clone was detected once. Trimming removed 4 bases from V and 3 bases from J; junction bases left unmatched: 5. Per the germline V gene, CDR1 is SGHDN and CDR2 is FVKESK. This CDR3 is built from 16 residues. The sequence was obtained from a female donor in good health, enrolled as a control in a pregnancy study. The chain combines TRBV14 with TRBJ2-7; 14 positions match TRBD2. The input for sequencing was CD4+ T cells from peripheral blood mononuclear cells, taken in the third trimester of pregnancy. The DNA of the CDR3 is TGTGCCAGCAGCCGGGGACTAGCGGGGGCCCGCTACGAGCAGTACTTC. This encodes CASSRGLAGARYEQYF.